Listed below are T cell receptor beta chains from one sample, sequenced in a study of cytomegalovirus exposure and HLA in healthy donors. The method was immunoSEQ multiplex PCR; TCRdb's version includes in-frame clones alone and lacks a portion of them. The sample spans 190,000 or so clones; the ten largest clones claim roughly 0.74%. The sequenced material came from PBMCs. These receptors originate from a boy between 5 and 17 years old in good health and CMV-seronegative. The CDR3 runs from the conserved cysteine through the conserved F or W. D genes are given only for firm matches.

J gene: TRBJ1-5; V gene: TRBV28; D gene: NA; CDR3 protein: CASKSLEPQHF; CDR3 DNA: TGTGCCAGCAAGTCACTTGAGCCCCAGCATTTT
J gene: TRBJ2-5; V gene: TRBV30; D gene: NA; CDR3 protein: CAWSRRGKYQETQYF; CDR3 DNA: TGTGCCTGGAGTAGGCGCGGGAAGTACCAAGAGACCCAGTACTTC
J gene: TRBJ2-7; V gene: TRBV27; D gene: NA; CDR3 protein: CASSTPAGIQGTYEQYF; CDR3 DNA: TGTGCCAGCAGTACCCCCGCCGGGATCCAAGGGACCTACGAGCAGTACTTC
J gene: TRBJ1-2; V gene: TRBV7-3; D gene: TRBD1; CDR3 protein: CASSATGALNYGYTF; CDR3 DNA: TGTGCCAGCAGCGCTACAGGGGCCCTTAACTATGGCTACACCTTC
J gene: TRBJ2-5; V gene: TRBV4-1; D gene: NA; CDR3 protein: CASRGGTGAQYF; CDR3 DNA: TGCGCCAGCAGAGGCGGGACTGGGGCCCAGTACTTC
J gene: TRBJ2-2; V gene: TRBV7-2; D gene: NA; CDR3 protein: CASSLVGAGELFF; CDR3 DNA: TGTGCCAGCAGCTTAGTAGGGGCCGGGGAGCTGTTTTTT
J gene: TRBJ2-7; V gene: TRBV12-2; D gene: NA; CDR3 protein: CASRLGLAGGKRLSEQYF; CDR3 DNA: TGTGCAAGTCGATTGGGACTAGCGGGGGGGAAGAGACTCTCCGAGCAGTACTTC
J gene: TRBJ2-3; V gene: TRBV30; D gene: TRBD2; CDR3 protein: CAWSYLAGAPDTQYF; CDR3 DNA: TGTGCCTGGTCATATCTAGCGGGGGCCCCAGATACGCAGTATTTT
J gene: TRBJ1-1; V gene: TRBV5-1; D gene: NA; CDR3 protein: CASSLPVGINMNTEAFF; CDR3 DNA: TGCGCCAGCAGCCTCCCCGTGGGCATAAACATGAACACTGAAGCTTTCTTT
J gene: TRBJ1-1; V gene: TRBV27; D gene: NA; CDR3 protein: CASSLAKNTEAFF; CDR3 DNA: TGTGCCAGCAGTTTGGCCAAGAACACTGAAGCTTTCTTT
J gene: TRBJ1-6; V gene: TRBV6-5; D gene: TRBD1; CDR3 protein: CASRGTGVESPLHF; CDR3 DNA: TGTGCCAGCAGGGGGACAGGGGTCGAATCACCCCTCCACTTT
J gene: TRBJ2-2; V gene: TRBV14; D gene: TRBD2; CDR3 protein: CASSQEAISVPGGLFF; CDR3 DNA: TGTGCCAGCAGCCAAGAAGCGATTTCAGTTCCGGGAGGGCTGTTTTTT
J gene: TRBJ2-2; V gene: TRBV19; D gene: NA; CDR3 protein: CASNRSNTGELFF; CDR3 DNA: TGTGCCAGTAATAGGAGTAACACCGGGGAGCTGTTTTTT
J gene: TRBJ2-3; V gene: TRBV18; D gene: TRBD2; CDR3 protein: CASSPPNDRLAGVTDTQYF; CDR3 DNA: TGTGCCAGCTCCCCCCCCAATGACAGACTAGCGGGGGTCACAGATACGCAGTATTTT
J gene: TRBJ1-1; V gene: TRBV7-9; D gene: NA; CDR3 protein: CASSLQVGGTEAFF; CDR3 DNA: TGTGCCAGCAGCTTACAGGTAGGAGGGACTGAAGCTTTCTTT
J gene: TRBJ2-3; V gene: TRBV4-2; D gene: TRBD2; CDR3 protein: CASSQVAAGGADTQYF; CDR3 DNA: TGTGCCAGCAGCCAAGTAGCGGCGGGGGGGGCAGATACGCAGTATTTT
J gene: TRBJ2-1; V gene: TRBV5-1; D gene: TRBD2; CDR3 protein: CASSPGLAWNEQFF; CDR3 DNA: TGCGCCAGCAGCCCGGGACTAGCTTGGAATGAGCAGTTCTTC
J gene: TRBJ1-1; V gene: TRBV11-2; D gene: TRBD1; CDR3 protein: CASSRLGGLGTEAFF; CDR3 DNA: TGTGCCAGCAGCCGCCTAGGGGGCCTAGGCACTGAAGCTTTCTTT
J gene: TRBJ1-1; V gene: TRBV2; D gene: NA; CDR3 protein: CASILVWGGTEAFF; CDR3 DNA: TGTGCCAGCATTCTAGTATGGGGGGGGACTGAAGCTTTCTTT
J gene: TRBJ1-2; V gene: TRBV30; D gene: TRBD1; CDR3 protein: CAWTRDRDGYTF; CDR3 DNA: TGTGCCTGGACACGGGACAGGGATGGCTACACCTTC
J gene: TRBJ1-4; V gene: TRBV2; D gene: TRBD1; CDR3 protein: CASSLDRGSDNEKLFF; CDR3 DNA: TGTGCCAGCAGTCTGGACAGGGGGAGTGATAATGAAAAACTGTTTTTT
J gene: TRBJ1-2; V gene: TRBV27; D gene: NA; CDR3 protein: CASSLSPRGGYGYTF; CDR3 DNA: TGTGCCAGCAGTTTATCACCTCGAGGGGGCTATGGCTACACCTTC
J gene: TRBJ1-1; V gene: TRBV9; D gene: TRBD1; CDR3 protein: CASSERQGAMTEAFF; CDR3 DNA: TGTGCCAGCAGCGAAAGACAGGGGGCAATGACTGAAGCTTTCTTT